The source of this TCR beta chain is a study of control samples from healthy donors and cancer patients. CDR1 SNHLY and CDR2 FYNNEI come from the germline V gene. With 11 bases clipped from V and 5 bases from J, the junction kept 5 bases outside the gene matches. The CDR3 spans 11 residues. Data came from immunoSEQ multiplex PCR; TCRdb stores just in-frame clones and leaves some out. This table has 98,000 or so clones, approximately 81% appearing once. This clone was observed a handful of times. Input material: blood. The genes are TRBV2 and TRBJ2-5; 7 nucleotides align to TRBD2. The clonotype comes from a woman younger than 45 in good health. Here the CDR3 DNA reads TGTGCCTCGTCCGGGAGGGAGACCCAGTACTTC. Translated: CASSGRETQYF. Drawing the rest from reference TRBV2 and TRBJ2-5, the complete variable domain is EPEVTQTPSHQVTQMGQEVILRCVPISNHLYFYWYRQILGQKVEFLVSFYNNEISEKSEIFDDQFSVERPDGSNFTLKIRSTKLEDSAMYFCASSGRETQYFGPGTRLLVL.